The rows below give T cell receptor beta chains drawn from one sample of a study of T cell repertoires in cytomegalovirus infection. TCRdb reprocessed the reads via MiXCR and lists one record per CDR3 protein. The table shows around 740,000 distinct CDR3 sequences, with 35% occurring only once. The sample comprised PBMCs. Every receptor here comes from a human donor in good health (CMV status not recorded). Some clones in this sample may be carry-over from other donors' samples. Each CDR3 is given with its conserved first and last residue. A D gene is named only where the DNA matches it firmly. Not every row has a clone size; where given, it reads once, few, many or a size class.

CDR3 length,clone size,D gene,J gene,V gene,CDR3 protein,CDR3 DNA
15,few,TRBD2,TRBJ2-1,TRBV20-1,CSAPSSGGRGDEQFF,TGCAGTGCTCCTAGCAGCGGGGGGCGTGGAGATGAGCAGTTCTTC
15,-,-,TRBJ1-1,TRBV7-3,CASSLTRATVTEAFF,TGTGCCAGCAGCTTAACGCGGGCTACAGTCACTGAAGCTTTCTTT
14,-,-,TRBJ1-3,TRBV20-1,CSASPRFAGNTIYF,TGCAGTGCTAGCCCGAGGTTCGCTGGAAACACCATATATTTT
16,-,-,TRBJ1-5,TRBV28,CASSLSSGGAHQPQHF,TGTGCCAGCAGTTTAAGTAGTGGGGGGGCCCATCAGCCCCAGCATTTT
16,-,-,TRBJ1-1,TRBV20-1,CSARGGQGITNTEAFF,TGCAGTGCTAGAGGTGGCCAGGGAATAACGAACACTGAAGCTTTCTTT
15,-,-,TRBJ1-4,TRBV7-9,CASSLAPGVNEKLFF,TGTGCCAGCAGCTTAGCCCCAGGGGTTAATGAAAAACTGTTTTTT
12,few,-,TRBJ1-2,TRBV12-3/TRBV12-4,CASSLGARGYTF,TGTGCCAGCAGTTTGGGGGCACGGGGCTACACCTTC
15,-,TRBD2,TRBJ2-1,TRBV27,CASSWGLDSYNEQFF,TGTGCCAGCAGTTGGGGACTAGACTCCTACAATGAGCAGTTCTTC
12,-,-,TRBJ2-3,TRBV5-5,CASSWGKDTQYF,TGTGCCAGCAGCTGGGGGAAGGATACGCAGTATTTT
14,many,TRBD1,TRBJ1-1,TRBV7-8,CASSSIQGATEAFF,TGTGCCAGCAGCTCTATTCAGGGGGCAACTGAAGCTTTCTTT
16,-,-,TRBJ1-3,TRBV12-3/TRBV12-4,CASSSPGFAAGNTIYF,TGTGCCAGCAGTTCCCCGGGGTTTGCAGCCGGAAACACCATATATTTT
13,few,TRBD1,TRBJ1-4,TRBV27,CASSGQGSEKLFF,TGTGCCAGCAGCGGACAGGGGTCTGAAAAACTGTTTTTT
13,-,-,TRBJ1-1,TRBV12-5,CASGLDRATEAFF,TGTGCTAGTGGTTTGGACAGGGCCACTGAAGCTTTCTTT
14,few,-,TRBJ1-4,TRBV15,CATSVGASNEKLFF,TGTGCCACCAGTGTGGGAGCCTCTAATGAAAAACTGTTTTTT
14,few,-,TRBJ1-5,TRBV28,CASRLEEGNQPQHF,TGTGCCAGCAGACTAGAGGAGGGCAATCAGCCCCAGCATTTT
12,-,TRBD1,TRBJ2-7,TRBV6-5,CASSLTGGVQYF,TGTGCCAGCAGCCTAACAGGGGGAGTGCAGTACTTC
17,few,-,TRBJ1-2,TRBV28,CASSLRGEGTWNYGYTF,TGTGCCAGCAGTCTCCGGGGGGAGGGTACCTGGAACTATGGCTACACCTTC
11,few,-,TRBJ2-7,TRBV27,CASGRIHEQYF,TGTGCCTCAGGGAGAATCCACGAGCAGTACTTC
15,few,-,TRBJ2-7,TRBV7-9,CASSPYDGGTYEQYF,TGTGCCAGCAGCCCCTACGATGGGGGGACCTACGAGCAGTACTTC
13,many,TRBD1,TRBJ2-6,TRBV7-9,CAYPSQGAYVLTF,TGTGCCTACCCTAGCCAGGGGGCATACGTCCTGACTTTC
18,-,TRBD2,TRBJ2-1,TRBV6-2/TRBV6-3,CASSQPSLASGRSNEQFF,TGTGCCAGCAGTCAACCATCCTTGGCGAGCGGGAGGTCAAATGAGCAGTTCTTC
13,-,-,TRBJ1-2,TRBV10-3,CAILDSVGYGYTF,TGTGCCATCCTGGACAGTGTGGGGTATGGCTACACCTTC
12,few,-,TRBJ2-5,TRBV20-1,CSAANTQETQYF,TGCAGTGCTGCAAATACCCAAGAGACCCAGTACTTC
14,-,-,TRBJ1-2,TRBV19,CASSIELRGSGYTF,TGTGCCAGTAGTATAGAGTTACGGGGATCTGGCTACACCTTC
15,many,-,TRBJ2-2,TRBV2,CASSFSGPNTGELFF,TGTGCCAGCTCCTTTTCCGGGCCCAACACCGGGGAGCTGTTTTTT
14,-,TRBD2,TRBJ2-3,TRBV7-9,CASSNSGRRDTQYF,TGTGCCAGCAGCAATAGCGGGAGAAGAGATACGCAGTATTTT
14,once,-,TRBJ2-1,TRBV24-1,CATSDYQATNEQFF,TGTGCCACCAGTGATTACCAGGCGACCAATGAGCAGTTCTTC
15,-,-,TRBJ2-3,TRBV5-6,CASSLGTGHTDTQYF,TGTGCCAGCAGCTTGGGTACAGGACACACAGATACGCAGTATTTT
14,-,-,TRBJ1-2,TRBV19,CASIPTGSNYGYTF,TGTGCCAGTATTCCTACAGGGTCTAACTATGGCTACACCTTC
13,-,TRBD1,TRBJ1-1,TRBV7-2,CASSVDRGTEAFF,TGTGCCAGCAGCGTCGACAGGGGCACTGAAGCTTTCTTT
11,-,TRBD1,TRBJ2-1,TRBV6-6,CASGQGVREFF,TGTGCCAGCGGCCAGGGGGTTAGGGAGTTCTTC
16,-,-,TRBJ1-3,TRBV11-1,CASSIFGVDSGNTIYF,TGTGCCAGCAGCATTTTCGGGGTCGACTCTGGAAACACCATATATTTT
20,-,-,TRBJ2-3,TRBV7-8,CASSYPGTGLEGGPTDTQYF,TGTGCCAGCAGCTACCCCGGGACAGGACTAGAGGGAGGGCCTACAGATACGCAGTATTTT
15,-,TRBD1,TRBJ2-7,TRBV6-1,CASSLGQTGIYEQYF,TGTGCCAGCAGCCTGGGACAGACAGGAATCTACGAGCAGTACTTC
15,-,-,TRBJ2-3,TRBV7-6,CASSLEPRGTDTQYF,TGTGCCAGCAGCCTAGAACCACGGGGCACAGATACGCAGTATTTT
17,few,-,TRBJ1-5,TRBV28,CASSLKGSAYSNQPQHF,TGTGCCAGCAGTTTAAAGGGGTCAGCCTATAGCAATCAGCCCCAGCATTTT
13,few,TRBD1,TRBJ1-6,TRBV28,CASSRTGNSPLHF,TGTGCCAGCAGTAGGACAGGGAATTCACCCCTCCACTTT
14,-,-,TRBJ1-1,TRBV7-6,CASSTGVGNTEAFF,TGTGCCAGCAGCACCGGGGTGGGGAACACTGAAGCTTTCTTT
12,-,-,TRBJ1-1,TRBV28,CASSLSGGGALF,TGTGCCAGCAGTTTGTCGGGCGGGGGAGCTTTATTT
11,-,-,TRBJ1-1,TRBV20-1,CSVAGDTEAFF,TGCAGTGTGGCCGGGGACACTGAAGCTTTCTTT
17,-,-,TRBJ1-3,TRBV19,CASSRSISKSSGNTIYF,TGTGCCAGTAGTCGATCAATTTCGAAGAGCTCTGGAAACACCATATATTTT
15,-,TRBD1,TRBJ1-5,TRBV28,CASSSGQGRSSPQHF,TGTGCCAGCAGTTCGGGACAGGGGAGATCATCGCCCCAGCATTTT
14,-,TRBD1,TRBJ1-2,TRBV12-3/TRBV12-4,CASSPPDRVYGYTF,TGTGCCAGCAGTCCCCCGGACAGGGTTTATGGCTACACCTTC
14,many,-,TRBJ1-1,TRBV12-3/TRBV12-4,CASSRLGGATEAFF,TGTGCCAGCAGCCGCCTCGGGGGCGCGACTGAAGCTTTCTTT
15,-,TRBD1,TRBJ2-5,TRBV24-1,CATSDRRGLQETQYF,TGTGCCACCAGTGATCGCAGGGGGCTTCAAGAGACCCAGTACTTC
15,-,-,TRBJ2-7,TRBV4-3,CASSQEPSKSYEQYF,TGCGCCAGCAGCCAAGAACCGTCCAAATCCTACGAGCAGTACTTC
15,few,TRBD2,TRBJ2-3,TRBV7-9,CASSNGGRGTDTQYF,TGTGCCAGCAGCAACGGCGGGAGAGGCACAGATACGCAGTATTTT
12,-,-,TRBJ2-5,TRBV14,CASSIGTETQYF,TGTGCCAGCAGCATAGGGACCGAGACCCAGTACTTC
14,many,-,TRBJ2-2,TRBV7-8,CASSLGRVIGELFF,TGTGCCAGCAGCTTAGGCAGGGTTATCGGGGAGCTGTTTTTT
17,few,-,TRBJ2-1,TRBV6-9,CASSYSWGRGRYNEQFF,TGTGCCAGCAGTTATTCTTGGGGGAGAGGCCGCTACAATGAGCAGTTCTTC
15,many,-,TRBJ2-2,TRBV7-2,CASSPRGGGTGELFF,TGTGCCAGCAGCCCTAGGGGAGGAGGCACCGGGGAGCTGTTTTTT
14,few,-,TRBJ1-2,TRBV7-2,CASSFSRGGGGYTF,TGTGCCAGCAGCTTTAGCCGGGGGGGGGGTGGCTACACCTTC
16,-,TRBD1,TRBJ2-7,TRBV4-1,CASSQDRKGGYYEQYF,TGCGCCAGCAGCCAAGATAGGAAAGGGGGCTACTACGAGCAGTACTTC
13,-,TRBD2,TRBJ2-1,TRBV29-1,CSVGRLADNEQFF,TGCAGCGTTGGCCGACTAGCGGACAATGAGCAGTTCTTC
15,-,TRBD2,TRBJ2-2,TRBV27,CASSLFSGRAGELFF,TGTGCCAGCAGTTTATTTAGCGGGAGGGCCGGGGAGCTGTTTTTT
15,-,-,TRBJ2-3,TRBV29-1,CSVGVLDRGTDTQYF,TGCAGCGTTGGGGTTCTGGACCGGGGCACAGATACGCAGTATTTT
15,-,TRBD1,TRBJ1-1,TRBV29-1,CSVDHPQGMNTEAFF,TGCAGCGTTGACCACCCACAGGGGATGAACACTGAGGCTTTCTTT
16,-,-,TRBJ2-3,TRBV6-6,CASSYSTTNLPDTQYF,TGTGCCAGCAGTTACTCGACGACCAACCTGCCAGATACGCAGTATTTT
13,-,-,TRBJ1-3,TRBV12-3/TRBV12-4,CASSQGDAYTIYF,TGTGCCAGCAGTCAAGGGGATGCGTACACCATATATTTT
15,many,-,TRBJ2-6,TRBV7-2,CASSHSGSGANVLTF,TGTGCCAGCAGCCATAGCGGCTCTGGGGCCAACGTCCTGACTTTC